One and the same sample provided the 10 T cell receptor beta chains below, sequenced in a study of cytotoxic CD8 clonotypes in ibrutinib-treated CLL. Repertoires were generated with immunoSEQ multiplex PCR, while TCRdb's copy carries only in-frame clones and drops some. This table has some 350,000 clones, roughly 71% appearing once. Sequenced material: PBMCs, taken after 36 months of ibrutinib treatment. The source is a human donor with chronic lymphocytic leukemia.

The chain has TRBV20-1 and TRBJ2-5; D gene unclear. The CDR3 loop spans 11 amino acids. Germline V gene sequence: CDR1 DFQATT, CDR2 SNEGSKA (reference sequence). V lost 4 bases and J lost 5, with 8 bases in between. The DNA of the CDR3 is TGCAGTGCTATGCCCCGGGAGACCCAGTACTTC. Residues: CSAMPRETQYF.

The rearrangement links TRBV27 to TRBJ1-5, with no clear D. Looked up from germline, CDR1 is MNHEY and CDR2 is SMNVEV (reference sequence). The germline V and J ends were trimmed by 8 bases and 7 bases, with 15 bases remaining between them. This CDR3 comprises 13 residues. CDR3 in amino acids: CASGLLGGQPQHF. As DNA, the CDR3 is TGTGCCAGCGGGCTCCTGGGTGGGCAGCCCCAGCATTTT.

This chain links TRBV25-1 with TRBJ2-1; 7 positions agree with TRBD2. V dropped 1 base and J dropped 0; count of bases not matched to a gene: 9. The CDR3 is 18 residues long. Germline V gene lookup returns CDR1 MGHDK and CDR2 SYGVNS. CDR3 residues: CASSEWGGRSGSYNEQFF. In nucleotides, the CDR3 is TGTGCCAGCAGTGAATGGGGGGGTCGAAGCGGCTCCTACAATGAGCAGTTCTTC.

This sequence joins TRBV5-1 and TRBJ1-5; D is unclear. CDR1 and CDR2 (germline): SGHRS, YFSETQ. The CDR3 totals 15 residues. Trimming removed 0 bases at V and 0 bases at J, with 7 bases between. The CDR3 reads CASSLESYSNQPQHF. DNA of the CDR3: TGCGCCAGCAGCTTGGAGAGCTATAGCAATCAGCCCCAGCATTTT.

V gene TRBV15 combines with J gene TRBJ1-4; 9 positions match TRBD1. CDR1 and CDR2 (germline): LNHNV, YYDKDF (reference sequence). J gave up 5 bases and V 0 bases, and 1 base lay outside the gene matches. The CDR3 extends over 15 amino acids. The CDR3: CATSREGTGNEKLFF. The CDR3 region has the DNA TGTGCCACCAGCAGAGAAGGGACAGGGAATGAAAAACTGTTTTTT. The full variable domain, in which reference TRBV15 and TRBJ1-4 provide the parts outside the CDR3, is DAMVIQNPRYQVTQFGKPVTLSCSQTLNHNVMYWYQQKSSQAPKLLFHYYDKDFNNEADTPDNFQSRRPNTSFCFLDIRSPGLGDTAMYLCATSREGTGNEKLFFGSGTQLSVL.

The chain links TRBV5-4 to TRBJ1-6; TRBD1 aligns across 9 bases. This CDR3 is built from 14 residues. Germline V CDR1 and CDR2: SGHNT, YYREEE (reference sequence). V shed 4 bases, J shed 8 bases, and the junction held 4 bases outside the gene matches. The CDR3 DNA follows: TGTGCCAGCAGCCGGGACAGGGACGATTCACCCCTCCACTTT. Translated, it gives CASSRDRDDSPLHF.

This chain links TRBV5-1 with TRBJ2-3; D gene uncertain. Trimming removed 0 bases from V and 2 bases from J, with 13 bases in between. The CDR3 runs 16 residues. Per the germline V gene, CDR1 is SGHRS and CDR2 is YFSETQ. CDR3 sequence: CASSLGSRAYTDTQYF. CDR3 nucleotides: TGCGCCAGCAGCTTGGGTAGCAGAGCCTACACAGATACGCAGTATTTT.

This clone was seen just once. The chain combines TRBV7-6 with TRBJ2-3; a possible D gene is TRBD2 (5 bases). The germline gives CDR1 SGHVS, CDR2 FNYEAQ. Trimming removed 6 bases at V and 0 bases at J, with 16 bases between. The CDR3 sequence is 16 residues long. The CDR3 DNA reads as TGTGCCAGCAGATCCGGACGAGGGAAGAGCACAGATACGCAGTATTTT. Translated, it gives CASRSGRGKSTDTQYF.

J is TRBJ2-3 and V is TRBV5-1, with D perhaps TRBD2 (6 bases). The CDR3 is 15 residues long. Germline V gene lookup returns CDR1 SGHRS and CDR2 YFSETQ. V lost 2 bases and J 0 bases, leaving 10 bases between the germline ends. CDR3 coding DNA: TGCGCCAGCAGCTTAGGCGGGACTAGCACAGATACGCAGTATTTT. It codes for CASSLGGTSTDTQYF.

V and J are TRBV5-1 and TRBJ2-1; no firm D call. The CDR3 consists of 16 residues. Trimming left V 7 bases short and J 0 bases short, with 17 bases between. In germline, CDR1 is SGHRS, CDR2 YFSETQ. The CDR3 coding sequence is TGCGCCAGCCAGCGTCAAGAGTTGAGCTCCTACAATGAGCAGTTCTTC. This codes for CASQRQELSSYNEQFF.